These 19 T cell receptor beta chains share one sample of origin, sequenced in a study of breast tumors, draining lymph nodes, adjacent tissues. TCRdb ran MiXCR on the multiplex PCR reads and lists one entry per CDR3 protein. There are around 230,000 distinct CDR3 sequences in the sample; 34% occur only once, and 3.6% lies in the top ten. Samples came from axillary lymph nodes draining the breast cancer. Sequencing input: axillary lymph node tissue. The receptors derive from a female donor with breast cancer. Some clones in this sample may be carry-over from other donors' samples.

The chain joins TRBV20-1 to TRBJ2-3; 7 bases are a match to TRBD2. There are 14 residues in the CDR3. Per germline, CDR1 DFQATT and CDR2 SNEGSKA (reference sequence). V lost 6 bases to trimming and J lost 1 base; unmatched junction nucleotides: 7. The CDR3 is CSARGAGGTDTQYF. In DNA, the CDR3 is TGCAGTGCCCGCGGGGCGGGGGGCACAGATACGCAGTATTTT.

In this sample, this clonotype turned up many times. The chain uses TRBV19 and TRBJ2-6, with D perhaps matching TRBD1 or TRBD2 (6 bases each). CDR3 length equals 18 residues. The germline CDR1 and CDR2 sequences are LNHDA and SQIVND (reference sequence). The V end lost 3 bases, the J end lost 0 bases, and 15 bases lay between the germline ends. This CDR3 is CASSMLGGLVSGANVLTF. The CDR3 region has the DNA TGTGCCAGTAGTATGTTGGGGGGCCTCGTCTCTGGGGCCAACGTCCTGACTTTC.

This clonotype was seen many times. The chain carries TRBV20-1 and TRBJ2-5; 11 nucleotides align to TRBD1. Germline CDR1 DFQATT, CDR2 SNEGSKA (reference sequence). This CDR3 contains 15 residues. Trimming cost V 1 base and J 6 bases; bases outside gene matches: 7. The CDR3 region has the DNA TGCAGTGCTAGAGTGGCGGACAGGGGGCATAAGACCCAGTACTTC. Translating it yields CSARVADRGHKTQYF.

This clonotype was recorded at least ten times. This sequence joins TRBV7-8 and TRBJ2-3; tentative D call: TRBD1 (5 bases). Germline CDR1 is SGHVS and CDR2 is FQNEAQ. Trimming took 6 bases from V and 6 from J, leaving 22 bases between them. CDR3 length: 16 amino acids. DNA for the CDR3: TGTGCCAGCAGATTCCTCGACAGTATTCCATCGGATACGCAGTATTTT. This encodes CASRFLDSIPSDTQYF.

At least ten counts were recorded for this clonotype. This CDR3 is CASSWGLAYNEQFF. The CDR3, as DNA: TGTGCCAGCAGTTGGGGACTAGCCTACAATGAGCAGTTCTTC. The rearrangement links TRBV7-9 to TRBJ2-1; 8 positions match TRBD2. CDR3 length: 14 amino acids. The germline CDR1 and CDR2 sequences are SEHNR and FQNEAQ (reference sequence). V lost 6 bases and J lost 2; bases outside the gene matches: 3.

As to this clonotype: Just one base apart from a much larger clone, this may be a read error. Here the CDR3 omits its conserved ending phenylalanine or tryptophan, so a read error is the likely source. CDR3 sequence reads: CASSYGGKSSYEQYL. The CDR3 DNA reads as TGTGCCAGCAGTTACGGGGGCAAGAGCTCCTACGAGCAGTACCTC. V and J are TRBV6-6 and TRBJ2-7; perhaps TRBD1 as D (6 bases). CDR1 MNHNY and CDR2 SVGAGI come from the germline V gene (reference sequence). Trimming took off 2 bases at V and 0 bases at J, with 11 bases between the two ends. This CDR3 has 15 residues.

The J gene is TRBJ1-2, the V gene TRBV25-1; D is undetermined. Germline CDR1 is MGHDK and CDR2 is SYGVNS. The CDR3 extends over 14 amino acids. Trimming took off 4 bases at V and 3 bases at J, with 12 bases between the two ends. CDR3 sequence reads: CASSANKRDYGYTF. For the CDR3, the DNA is TGTGCCAGCAGTGCTAATAAGAGAGACTATGGCTACACCTTC.

Concerning this clonotype itself: A much larger clone differs from this one at a single base, so this may be a read error. This sequence joins TRBV9 and TRBJ2-3; possibly TRBD2 for D (5 bases). This CDR3 is built from 14 residues. Germline V gives CDR1 SGDLS, CDR2 YYNGEE. The CDR3 reads CASSVTSQADMQYF. The CDR3 nucleotides are TGTGCCAGCAGCGTTACTAGTCAGGCGGATATGCAGTATTTT.

Concerning this clonotype itself: Given a much more abundant clone one base away, this may be a read error. This chain uses TRBV7-3 with TRBJ2-5; D is perhaps TRBD2 (5 bases). The CDR3 totals 15 residues. Trimming pared 5 bases from V and 3 bases from J, leaving 16 bases between. Germline CDR1 reads SGHTA; CDR2 reads FQGTGA. The CDR3 nucleotides are TGTGCCAGCAGCCCCGGAGGTGGACTTGAAGAGACCCAGTACTTC. Encoded protein: CASSPGGGLEETQYF. The full variable domain, rest sourced from reference TRBV7-3 and TRBJ2-5, is GAGVSQTPSNKVTEKGKYVELRCDPISGHTALYWYRQSLGQGPEFLIYFQGTGAADDSGLPNDRFFAVRPEGSVSTLKIQRTERGDSAVYLCASSPGGGLEETQYFGPGTRLLVL.

The CDR3, as DNA: TGTGCCAGCAATCCAGGACTAGCGGGAGGGGTCGGGGAGACCCAGTACTTC. It specifies CASNPGLAGGVGETQYF. The chain combines TRBV7-9 with TRBJ2-5, with TRBD2 matching 15 bases. The CDR3 consists of 17 residues. The J segment lost 5 bases and the V segment lost 7 bases, leaving 11 bases of the junction unmatched. CDR1 is SEHNR and CDR2 is FQNEAQ in the germline V gene (reference sequence). Full variable domain (rest looked up from reference TRBV7-9 and TRBJ2-5): DTGVSQNPRHKITKRGQNVTFRCDPISEHNRLYWYRQTLGQGPEFLTYFQNEAQLEKSRLLSDRFSAERPKGSFSTLEIQRTEQGDSAMYLCASNPGLAGGVGETQYFGPGTRLLVL.

This clonotype was counted at least ten times. The chain has TRBV7-8 and TRBJ1-3; D possibly corresponds to TRBD1 (6 bases). CDR1 SGHVS and CDR2 FQNEAQ come from the germline V gene. V shed 4 bases and J shed 3 bases, with 16 bases lying between them. The CDR3 length is 16 residues. CDR3 residues: CASSSGTPRGGNTIYF. The CDR3 nucleotides are TGTGCCAGCAGCTCCGGGACACCCCGCGGTGGAAACACCATATATTTT.

This clonotype was found a few times. This sequence joins TRBV20-1 and TRBJ1-1; TRBD1 agrees at 7 bases. This CDR3 is 12 amino acids long. The germline V gene encodes CDR1 DFQATT and CDR2 SNEGSKA (reference sequence). V gave up 5 bases and J gave up 4 bases; unmatched junction bases: 4. The CDR3 DNA sequence: TGCAGTGCTGGACAGGCGGGCACTGAAGCTTTCTTT. It translates to CSAGQAGTEAFF.

Notes on this clonotype: The germline gene is not matched at one end of the junction; a read error may be the cause. The V gene is TRBV6-6, the J gene TRBJ2-1; 15 bases agree with TRBD2. Germline loops: CDR1 MNHNY, CDR2 SVGAGI (reference sequence). The CDR3 runs 15 residues. The CDR3 DNA follows: TGTGCCAGCAGTTCCGGGACTAGCGGGGGGAATGGGCAGTTCTTC. The encoded protein is CASSSGTSGGNGQFF.

In its sample, this clonotype was seen many times. The junction and the germline gene differ at one end; a read error may be behind it. The rearrangement uses TRBV6-5 and TRBJ1-2; TRBD1 is a possible D gene (5 bases). The CDR3 consists of 15 residues. Germline V gene data show CDR1 as MNHEY and CDR2 as SVGAGI. CDR3 loop: CASSHSQGGNYGYTF. In DNA form, the CDR3 reads TGTGCCAGCAGTCACTCCCAGGGTGGGAACTATGGCTACACCTTC.

The chain combines TRBV20-1 with TRBJ2-7; no definite D call. This CDR3 has 8 residues. Germline CDR1 and CDR2: DFQATT and SNEGSKA (reference sequence). The CDR3 DNA follows: TGCAGCGTCCCTTCGTGGTACTTC. It encodes CSVPSWYF.

This clonotype was recorded at least ten times. This chain connects TRBV29-1 to TRBJ2-3; D remains unclear. Germline loops: CDR1 SQVTM, CDR2 ANQGSEA. The CDR3 covers 12 residues. Trimming shortened V by 4 bases and J by 2 bases, and 7 bases separated the two germline ends. CDR3 region: CSVGHLTDTQYF. DNA of the CDR3: TGCAGCGTTGGACACCTCACAGATACGCAGTATTTT.

This clonotype was picked up many times. The chain links TRBV7-6 to TRBJ1-3; D perhaps matches TRBD1 (6 bases). The V and J ends lost 7 bases and 2 bases respectively, with 21 bases between them. CDR3 length equals 17 residues. Germline V gene data show CDR1 as SGHVS and CDR2 as FNYEAQ. The DNA of the CDR3 is TGTGCCAGCACCCTAGGGGGAGGGGGTGTCACTGGAAACACCATATATTTT. This gives the protein CASTLGGGGVTGNTIYF.

This clonotype showed up many times. The V call is TRBV9, the J call TRBJ2-1, with 9 bases lining up with TRBD1. CDR3 length: 14 amino acids. Trimming cost V 1 base and J 9 bases; bases outside gene matches: 5. Germline V lookup: CDR1 SGDLS, CDR2 YYNGEE. CDR3 residues: CASSVRQGVGEQFF. The DNA of the CDR3 is TGTGCCAGCAGCGTACGACAGGGGGTGGGTGAGCAGTTCTTC.

This clonotype was found a few times. This sequence joins TRBV2 and TRBJ2-1, with D hard to call. The CDR3 totals 11 residues. Deletions cut 8 bases from V and 6 bases from J, with 8 bases between. CDR1 and CDR2 from the germline V gene are SNHLY and FYNNEI. CDR3 nucleotide sequence: TGTGCCAGCCGGACGGTCAATGAGCAGTTCTTC. It specifies CASRTVNEQFF.